This T cell receptor (beta chain) was captured in a study of read filtering for tumor transcriptome and immune sequencing. The library was built from roughly 400 ng RNA with molecular barcoded adaptors for alpha/delta and beta/gamma chains. TCRdb itself ran the reads through MiXCR, one entry per CDR3 protein. Among about 47,000 distinct CDR3 sequences listed, 9.5% to 15% were seen once. This clonotype was counted at least ten times. Germline CDR1 is SGHDT and CDR2 is YYEEEE. V shed 3 bases and J 0 bases; nucleotides not matched to a gene: 11. This CDR3 contains 18 residues. V and J are TRBV5-6 and TRBJ2-2; 7 bases are a match to TRBD2. Source material: a population of CD138-negative cells sorted from bone marrow. This TCR came from a donor at least 40 years old with multiple myeloma. CDR3: CASSWGGVGTTNTGELFF. In DNA form, the CDR3 reads TGTGCCAGCAGCTGGGGGGGGGTAGGCACGACGAACACCGGGGAGCTGTTTTTT. The variable domain in full, with the rest retrieved from reference TRBV5-6 and TRBJ2-2, is DAGVTQSPTHLIKTRGQQVTLRCSPKSGHDTVSWYQQALGQGPQFIFQYYEEEERQRGNFPDRFSGHQFPNYSSELNVNALLLGDSALYLCASSWGGVGTTNTGELFFGEGSRLTVL.